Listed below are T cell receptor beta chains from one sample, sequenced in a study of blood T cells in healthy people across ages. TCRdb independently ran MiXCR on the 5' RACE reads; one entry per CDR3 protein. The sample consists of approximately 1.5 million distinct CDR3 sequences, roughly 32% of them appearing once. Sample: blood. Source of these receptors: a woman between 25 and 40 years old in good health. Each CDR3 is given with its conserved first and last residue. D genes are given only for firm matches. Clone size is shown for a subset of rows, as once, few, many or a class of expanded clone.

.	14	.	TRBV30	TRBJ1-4	TGTGCCTGGGGGATCGGGGATCGGCCTGAAAAACTGTTTTTT	CAWGIGDRPEKLFF
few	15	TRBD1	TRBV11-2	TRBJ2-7	TGTGCCAGCAGTATTGTTGGGACAGGGGACTACGAGCAGTACTTC	CASSIVGTGDYEQYF
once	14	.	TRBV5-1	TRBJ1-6	TGCACCAACCTAGTAGGACAGACTGATTCACCCCTCCACTTT	CTNLVGQTDSPLHF
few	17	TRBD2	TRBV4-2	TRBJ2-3	TGTGCCAGCAGCCAAGGGCCCGGGGGGGGTATTACAGATACGCAGTATTTT	CASSQGPGGGITDTQYF
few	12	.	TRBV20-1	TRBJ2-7	TGCAGTGCTAGTGGACTACCAAACGAGCAGTACTTC	CSASGLPNEQYF
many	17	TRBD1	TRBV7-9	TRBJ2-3	TGTGCCAGCAGCACCAATTCAGGGGGCAGACGCACAGATACGCAGTATTTT	CASSTNSGGRRTDTQYF
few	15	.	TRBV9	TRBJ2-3	TGTGCCAGCAGCGTAGTGGGCCACAAGGGAGATACGCAGTATTTT	CASSVVGHKGDTQYF
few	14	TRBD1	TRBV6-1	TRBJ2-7	TGTGCCAGCAGTGAAGGGACAGGGTATGTGGAGCAGTACTTC	CASSEGTGYVEQYF
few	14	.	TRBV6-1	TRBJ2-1	TGTGCCCTCACGATACGGGGCAGGGACAATGAGCAGTTCTTC	CALTIRGRDNEQFF
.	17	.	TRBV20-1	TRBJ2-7	TGCAGTGCTAGAGACGATAAGAGGGGTCAGTCCCGGTACGAGCAGTACTTC	CSARDDKRGQSRYEQYF
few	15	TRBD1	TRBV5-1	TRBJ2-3	TGCGCCAGCAGTAATGGACAGGGGGTTGCAGATACGCAGTATTTT	CASSNGQGVADTQYF
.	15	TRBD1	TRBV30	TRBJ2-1	TGTGCCTGGAGTGTGTTCGGACAGGGGGCGCGGGAGCAGTTCTTC	CAWSVFGQGAREQFF
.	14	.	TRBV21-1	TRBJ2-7	TGTGCCAACGCGCCGGGACTCCCAGATTACGAGCAGTACTTC	CANAPGLPDYEQYF
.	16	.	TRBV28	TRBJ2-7	.	CASSTSDTLNSYEQYF
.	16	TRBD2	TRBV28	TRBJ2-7	TGTGCCAGCAGTTTATACGGGACTAGCGGGGGATACGAGCAGTACTTC	CASSLYGTSGGYEQYF
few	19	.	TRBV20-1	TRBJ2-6	TGCAGTGCTAGAGGGGAGTGGAGTCTAAGCATGCCTGGGGCCAACGTCCTGACTTTC	CSARGEWSLSMPGANVLTF
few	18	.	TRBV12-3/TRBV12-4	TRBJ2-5	TGTGCCAGCAGTTTAGATTGGTCCCGGGGTAGGGGGGAAGAGACCCAGTACTTC	CASSLDWSRGRGEETQYF
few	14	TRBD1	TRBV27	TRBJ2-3	TGTGCCAGCAGTCCGGGACAGGGACCGGATACGCAGTATTTT	CASSPGQGPDTQYF